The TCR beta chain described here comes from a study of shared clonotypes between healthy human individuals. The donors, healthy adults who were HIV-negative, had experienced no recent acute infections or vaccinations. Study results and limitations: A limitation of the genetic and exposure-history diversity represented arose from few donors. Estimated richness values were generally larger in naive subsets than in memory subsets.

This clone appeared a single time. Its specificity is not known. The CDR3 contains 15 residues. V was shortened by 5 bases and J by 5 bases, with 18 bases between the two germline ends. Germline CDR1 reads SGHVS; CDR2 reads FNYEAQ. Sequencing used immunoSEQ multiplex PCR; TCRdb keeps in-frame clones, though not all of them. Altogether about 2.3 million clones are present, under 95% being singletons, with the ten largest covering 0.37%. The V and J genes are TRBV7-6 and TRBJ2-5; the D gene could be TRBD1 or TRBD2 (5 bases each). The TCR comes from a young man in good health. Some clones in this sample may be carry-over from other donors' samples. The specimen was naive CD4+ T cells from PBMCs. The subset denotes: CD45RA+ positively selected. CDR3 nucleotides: TGTGCCAGCAGCCGGGGTGGGGCGGACTCGGAGACCCAGTACTTC. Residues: CASSRGGADSETQYF.